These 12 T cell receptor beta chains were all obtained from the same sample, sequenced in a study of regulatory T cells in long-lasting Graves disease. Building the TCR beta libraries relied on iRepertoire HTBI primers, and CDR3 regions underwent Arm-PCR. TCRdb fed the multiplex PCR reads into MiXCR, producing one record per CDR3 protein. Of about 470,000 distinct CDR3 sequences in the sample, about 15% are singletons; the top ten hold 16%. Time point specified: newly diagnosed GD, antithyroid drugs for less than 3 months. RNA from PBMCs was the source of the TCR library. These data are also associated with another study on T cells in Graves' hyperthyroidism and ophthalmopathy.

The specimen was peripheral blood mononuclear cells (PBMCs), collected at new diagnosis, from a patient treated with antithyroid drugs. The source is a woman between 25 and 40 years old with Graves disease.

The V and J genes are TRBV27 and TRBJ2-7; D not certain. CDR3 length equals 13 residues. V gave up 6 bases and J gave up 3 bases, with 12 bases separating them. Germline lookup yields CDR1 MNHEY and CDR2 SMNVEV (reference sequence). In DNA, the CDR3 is TGTGCCAGCAGCTATGCCCCCTTCTACGAGCAGTACTTC. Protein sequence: CASSYAPFYEQYF.

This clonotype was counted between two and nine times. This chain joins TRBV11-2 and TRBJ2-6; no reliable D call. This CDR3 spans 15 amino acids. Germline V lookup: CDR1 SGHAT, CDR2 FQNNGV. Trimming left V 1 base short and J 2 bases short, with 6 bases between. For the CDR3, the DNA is TGTGCCAGCAGCTTAGGCCGCCCTGGGGCCAACGTCCTGACTTTC. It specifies CASSLGRPGANVLTF.

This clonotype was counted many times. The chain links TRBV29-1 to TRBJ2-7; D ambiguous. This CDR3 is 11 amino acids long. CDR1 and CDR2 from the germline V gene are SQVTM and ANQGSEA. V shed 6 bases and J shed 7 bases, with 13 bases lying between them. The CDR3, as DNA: TGCAGCGTAGCCCGCGGTTGGGAGCAGTACTTC. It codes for CSVARGWEQYF.

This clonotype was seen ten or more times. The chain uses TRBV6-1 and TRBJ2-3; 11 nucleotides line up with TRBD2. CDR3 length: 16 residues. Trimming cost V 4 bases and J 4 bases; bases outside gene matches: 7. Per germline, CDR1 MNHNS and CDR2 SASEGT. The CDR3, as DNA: TGTGCCAGCAGTGCTACACCGGGACTAGCGGCAGATACGCAGTATTTT. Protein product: CASSATPGLAADTQYF.

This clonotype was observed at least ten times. CDR3 sequence (DNA): TGCAGCCTTCCACAGGGGAACACTGAAGCTTTCTTT. Protein sequence: CSLPQGNTEAFF. This chain uses TRBV20-1 with TRBJ1-1, with D perhaps TRBD1 (6 bases). Germline V gene data show CDR1 as DFQATT and CDR2 as SNEGSKA (reference sequence). The CDR3 loop spans 12 amino acids.

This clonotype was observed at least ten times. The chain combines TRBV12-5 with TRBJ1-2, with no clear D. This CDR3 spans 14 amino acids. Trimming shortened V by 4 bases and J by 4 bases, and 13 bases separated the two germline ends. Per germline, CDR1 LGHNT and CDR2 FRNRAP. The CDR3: CASGSYDQLYGYTF. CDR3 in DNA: TGTGCTAGTGGTTCCTATGACCAGCTCTATGGCTACACCTTC. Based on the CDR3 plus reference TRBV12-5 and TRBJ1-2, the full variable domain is DARVTQTPRHKVTEMGQEVTMRCQPILGHNTVFWYRQTMMQGLELLAYFRNRAPLDDSGMPKDRFSAEMPDATLATLKIQPSEPRDSAVYFCASGSYDQLYGYTFGSGTRLTVV.

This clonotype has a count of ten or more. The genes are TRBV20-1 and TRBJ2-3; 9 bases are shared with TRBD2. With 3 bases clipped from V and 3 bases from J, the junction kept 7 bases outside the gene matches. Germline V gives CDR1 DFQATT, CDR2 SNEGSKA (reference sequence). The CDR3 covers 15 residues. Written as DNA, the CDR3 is TGCAGTGCTAGCCCAAATAGCGGGAGAACAGATACGCAGTATTTT. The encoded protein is CSASPNSGRTDTQYF.

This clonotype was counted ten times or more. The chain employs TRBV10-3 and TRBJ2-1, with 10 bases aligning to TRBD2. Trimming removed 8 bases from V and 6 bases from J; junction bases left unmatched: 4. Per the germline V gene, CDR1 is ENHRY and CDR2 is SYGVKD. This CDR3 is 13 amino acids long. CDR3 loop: CAILAGEVNEQFF. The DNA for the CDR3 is TGTGCCATCCTAGCGGGAGAAGTCAATGAGCAGTTCTTC.

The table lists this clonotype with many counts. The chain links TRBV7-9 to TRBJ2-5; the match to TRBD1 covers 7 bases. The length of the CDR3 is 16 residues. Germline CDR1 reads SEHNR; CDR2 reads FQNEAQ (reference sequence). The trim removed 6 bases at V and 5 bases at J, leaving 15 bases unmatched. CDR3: CASSFLGLGGKETQYF. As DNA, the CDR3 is TGTGCCAGCAGTTTTCTCGGCTTAGGGGGCAAGGAGACCCAGTACTTC.

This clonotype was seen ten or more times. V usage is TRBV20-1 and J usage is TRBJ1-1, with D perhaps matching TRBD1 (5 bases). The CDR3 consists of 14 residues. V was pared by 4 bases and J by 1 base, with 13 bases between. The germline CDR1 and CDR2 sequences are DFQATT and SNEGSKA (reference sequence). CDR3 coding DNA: TGCAGTGCTACCCGGGGGGGAGGGAACACTGAAGCTTTCTTT. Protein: CSATRGGGNTEAFF.

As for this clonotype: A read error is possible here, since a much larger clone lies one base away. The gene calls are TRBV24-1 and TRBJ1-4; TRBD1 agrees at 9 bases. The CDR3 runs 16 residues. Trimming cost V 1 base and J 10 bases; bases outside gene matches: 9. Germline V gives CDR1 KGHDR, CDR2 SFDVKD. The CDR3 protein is CATSDFGQGRGGKLFF. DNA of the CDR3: TGTGCCACCAGTGATTTCGGACAGGGGAGAGGTGGAAAACTGTTTTTT.

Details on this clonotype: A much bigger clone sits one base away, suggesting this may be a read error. The DNA for the CDR3 is TGTGCCAGCAGCACAGGGACAGGGAACCCGAACACTGAAGCTTTCTTT. Its translation: CASSTGTGNPNTEAFF. The chain recombines TRBV5-6 with TRBJ1-1; 9 bases align to TRBD1. The V segment lost 4 bases and the J segment 1 base; nucleotides outside the gene matches: 8. This CDR3 has 16 amino acids. CDR1 is SGHDT and CDR2 is YYEEEE in the germline V gene.